A selection of T cell receptor beta chains follows, all from one sample in a study of T cell responses to AZD1222 COVID-19 vaccine. Sequenced by immunoSEQ multiplex PCR; TCRdb stores in-frame clones only, minus some. The sample shows about 150,000 clones, 80% to 95% of them seen only once. Sequencing used peripheral blood, obtained 28 days after the second AZD1222 dose. The receptor set was obtained from an adult who received the AZD1222 COVID-19 vaccine. Both conserved end residues are part of each CDR3. A D gene is named only where the DNA matches it firmly. Clone size is stated in some rows and not others, as once, few, many or a class when expanded.

d_gene	v_gene	abundance	j_gene	CDR3aa	CDR3nt
NA	TRBV6-6	NA	TRBJ1-5	CASSYPGQPQHF	TGTGCCAGCAGTTACCCTGGTCAGCCCCAGCATTTT
NA	TRBV27	NA	TRBJ1-1	CASSLGQGSTEAFF	TGTGCCAGCAGTTTAGGGCAGGGGTCCACTGAAGCTTTCTTT
TRBD1	TRBV2	NA	TRBJ1-2	CASSGDSLSGYTF	TGTGCCAGCAGTGGGGACAGTCTCTCTGGCTACACCTTC
TRBD1	TRBV6-1	NA	TRBJ2-7	CASSESGQGYEQYF	TGTGCCAGCAGTGAATCGGGACAGGGCTACGAGCAGTACTTC
NA	TRBV7-9	NA	TRBJ2-7	CASSHDSYEQYF	TGTGCCAGCAGCCATGACTCCTACGAGCAGTACTTC
TRBD2	TRBV5-1	NA	TRBJ2-1	CASSWGLATYNEQFF	TGCGCCAGCAGCTGGGGACTAGCGACCTACAATGAGCAGTTCTTC
NA	TRBV4-2	NA	TRBJ2-2	CASSKKDYGPGELFF	TGTGCCAGCAGCAAAAAGGACTACGGTCCCGGGGAGCTGTTTTTT
NA	TRBV15	NA	TRBJ2-1	CATSRDLYSYNEQFF	TGTGCCACCAGCAGGGACCTATACTCCTACAATGAGCAGTTCTTC
NA	TRBV28	NA	TRBJ1-4	CASEGQRNEKLFF	TGTGCCAGCGAAGGGCAGCGTAATGAAAAACTGTTTTTT
NA	TRBV18	NA	TRBJ1-5	CASSPGAILMSQHF	TGTGCCAGCTCACCAGGGGCGATCTTAATGTCCCAGCATTTT
NA	TRBV15	NA	TRBJ2-3	CATSIQGTDTQYF	TGTGCCACCAGCATCCAGGGGACAGATACGCAGTATTTT
TRBD2	TRBV6-2/TRBV6-3	NA	TRBJ2-5	CASSPGGGRAETQYF	TGTGCCAGCAGCCCCGGCGGGGGGCGAGCAGAGACCCAGTACTTC
TRBD2	TRBV28	NA	TRBJ2-1	CASSLHIAGGPDEQFF	TGTGCCAGCAGTTTACATATAGCGGGAGGGCCGGATGAGCAGTTCTTC
NA	TRBV5-1	NA	TRBJ2-1	CASSVLADYNEQFF	TGCGCCAGCAGCGTGTTAGCGGACTACAATGAGCAGTTCTTC
TRBD2	TRBV11-2	once	TRBJ2-1	CASSLVAGGRSYNEQFF	TGTGCCAGCAGCTTAGTGGCGGGGGGCAGGTCGTACAATGAGCAGTTCTTC
NA	TRBV7-9	NA	TRBJ2-1	CASSLGPSVNEQFF	TGTGCCAGCAGCTTAGGCCCATCGGTAAATGAGCAGTTCTTC
NA	TRBV4-1	NA	TRBJ1-1	CASRNEGGNTEAFF	TGCGCCAGCAGAAATGAGGGAGGGAACACTGAAGCTTTCTTT
NA	TRBV7-2	NA	TRBJ2-5	CASSDTGQMGETQYF	TGTGCCAGCAGCGATACAGGACAGATGGGAGAGACCCAGTACTTC
NA	TRBV6-5	NA	TRBJ1-1	CASSYSGTNTEAFF	TGTGCCAGCAGTTACTCCGGCACGAACACTGAAGCTTTCTTT
TRBD1	TRBV18	NA	TRBJ2-7	CASSPPGGAYEQYF	TGTGCCAGCTCACCCCCAGGGGGCGCGTACGAGCAGTACTTC
NA	TRBV30	NA	TRBJ1-2	CAWSRQVDGYTF	TGTGCCTGGAGCAGACAGGTGGATGGCTACACCTTC
NA	TRBV29-1	NA	TRBJ2-7	CSVEGGANYEQYF	TGCAGCGTTGAAGGAGGGGCGAACTACGAGCAGTACTTC
NA	TRBV7-9	NA	TRBJ2-2	CASSREGNTGELFF	TGTGCCAGCAGCCGCGAAGGGAACACCGGGGAGCTGTTTTTT
TRBD2	TRBV7-9	NA	TRBJ2-1	CASSLGSGRYNEQFF	TGTGCCAGCAGCTTAGGCAGCGGGAGGTACAATGAGCAGTTCTTC
NA	TRBV30	once	TRBJ1-2	CAWSVAGTGYTF	TGTGCCTGGAGTGTAGCAGGGACAGGCTACACCTTC
NA	TRBV19	few	TRBJ1-1	CASSDSLNTEAFF	TGTGCCAGTAGTGACAGCCTTAACACTGAAGCTTTCTTT
TRBD1	TRBV2	NA	TRBJ2-5	CASKQIPGQGRETQYF	TGTGCCAGCAAACAAATACCGGGACAGGGCCGAGAGACCCAGTACTTC
TRBD1	TRBV19	once	TRBJ2-7	CASKRTGAEGSYEQYF	TGTGCCAGTAAGAGGACAGGGGCTGAAGGGTCCTACGAGCAGTACTTC
NA	TRBV27	once	TRBJ2-1	CASSLLSGAGEQFF	TGTGCCAGCAGTTTACTGTCGGGGGCCGGTGAGCAGTTCTTC
NA	TRBV7-9	once	TRBJ1-5	CASSLAEGSQPQHF	TGTGCCAGCAGCTTAGCCGAGGGTTCGCAGCCCCAGCATTTT
TRBD1	TRBV30	NA	TRBJ1-2	CAWSASDRGRNGYTF	TGTGCCTGGAGTGCTTCAGACAGGGGGCGAAATGGCTACACCTTC
NA	TRBV7-9	NA	TRBJ2-7	CASSLEAEQYF	TGTGCCAGCAGCTTAGAGGCTGAGCAGTACTTC
TRBD2	TRBV19	NA	TRBJ2-7	CASSRALLAGVRGEQYF	TGTGCCAGTAGTAGGGCCTTACTAGCGGGAGTTCGAGGCGAGCAGTACTTC
NA	TRBV5-1	once	TRBJ1-4	CASSLRQAGATNEKLFF	TGCGCCAGCAGCCTAAGACAGGCGGGGGCAACTAATGAAAAACTGTTTTTT
TRBD2	TRBV6-1	NA	TRBJ2-1	CASSASLAAGGFPYNEQFF	TGTGCCAGCAGTGCCTCGTTGGCGGCGGGAGGGTTCCCCTACAATGAGCAGTTCTTC
TRBD1	TRBV7-8	NA	TRBJ1-5	CASSLGQGAAEPQHF	TGTGCCAGCAGCTTAGGGCAGGGGGCCGCTGAGCCCCAGCATTTT
NA	TRBV10-1	NA	TRBJ1-1	CATTKGWNTEAFF	TGCGCCACTACCAAGGGATGGAACACTGAAGCTTTCTTT
TRBD2	TRBV7-9	NA	TRBJ2-1	CASSSRTSGNEQFF	TGTGCCAGCAGCTCTCGGACTAGCGGGAATGAGCAGTTCTTC
NA	TRBV15	NA	TRBJ1-4	CATSRVGATNEKLFF	TGTGCCACCAGCAGAGTTGGTGCAACTAATGAAAAACTGTTTTTT
NA	TRBV5-1	NA	TRBJ2-4	CASSSMGESIQYF	TGCGCCAGCAGCTCCATGGGGGAATCGATTCAGTACTTC
TRBD1	TRBV7-9	NA	TRBJ1-2	CASSLEGASGYTF	TGTGCCAGCAGCTTAGAGGGGGCGTCTGGCTACACCTTC
NA	TRBV6-5	NA	TRBJ2-7	CASRAQEGPYEQYF	TGTGCCAGCAGAGCTCAAGAGGGCCCCTACGAGCAGTACTTC
TRBD1	TRBV19	NA	TRBJ2-2	CASSIGTGITGELFF	TGTGCCAGTAGTATAGGGACAGGGATTACCGGGGAGCTGTTTTTT